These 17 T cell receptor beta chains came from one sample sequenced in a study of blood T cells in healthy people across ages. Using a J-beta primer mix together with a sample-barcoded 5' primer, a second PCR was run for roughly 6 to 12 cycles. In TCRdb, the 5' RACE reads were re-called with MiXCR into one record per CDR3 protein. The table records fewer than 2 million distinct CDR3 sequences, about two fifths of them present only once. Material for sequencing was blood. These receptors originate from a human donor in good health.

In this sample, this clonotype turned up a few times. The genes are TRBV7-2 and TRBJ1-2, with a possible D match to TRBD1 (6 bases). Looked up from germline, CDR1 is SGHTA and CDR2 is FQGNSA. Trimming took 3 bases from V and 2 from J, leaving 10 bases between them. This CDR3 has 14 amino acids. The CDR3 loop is CASSFSDRNYGYTF. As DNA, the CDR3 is TGTGCCAGCAGCTTTTCCGACAGGAACTATGGCTACACCTTC. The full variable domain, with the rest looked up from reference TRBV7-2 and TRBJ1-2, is GAGVSQSPSNKVTEKGKDVELRCDPISGHTALYWYRQSLGQGLEFLIYFQGNSAPDKSGLPSDRFSAERTGGSVSTLTIQRTQQEDSAVYLCASSFSDRNYGYTFGSGTRLTVV.

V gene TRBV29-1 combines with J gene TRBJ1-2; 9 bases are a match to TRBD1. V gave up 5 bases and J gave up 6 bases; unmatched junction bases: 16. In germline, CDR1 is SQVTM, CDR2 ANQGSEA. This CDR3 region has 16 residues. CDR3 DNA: TGCAGCGTTCCAGGCGGAGCACAGGGGGCAAGAGATGGCTACACCTTC. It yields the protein CSVPGGAQGARDGYTF.

The CDR3 bases are TGTGCCAGCTGGAACCAGAACACCGGGGAGCTGTTTTTT. Translation gives CASWNQNTGELFF. The rearrangement uses TRBV11-1 and TRBJ2-2; no clear D. Trimming took 8 bases from V and 1 from J, leaving 8 bases between them. The germline V gene has CDR1 SGHAT and CDR2 FQDESV (reference sequence). The CDR3 loop spans 13 amino acids.

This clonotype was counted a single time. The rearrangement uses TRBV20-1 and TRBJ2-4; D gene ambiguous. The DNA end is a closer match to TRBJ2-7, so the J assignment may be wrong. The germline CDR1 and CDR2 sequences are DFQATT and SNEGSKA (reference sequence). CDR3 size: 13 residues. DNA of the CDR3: TGCAGTGCTAGAGATTCATTTGTCTACGAGCAGTACTTC. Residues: CSARDSFVYEQYF.

The CDR3 loop reads CASSTQGARRETQYF. As DNA, the CDR3 is TGTGCCAGCAGCACACAGGGGGCGCGGCGGGAGACCCAGTACTTC. The V and J genes are TRBV6-2 or TRBV6-3 and TRBJ2-4; 9 bases agree with TRBD1. Gene TRBJ2-5 matches the end of the DNA better, so the J call may be wrong. CDR1 and CDR2 from the germline V gene are MNHEY and SVGEGT. The CDR3 length is 15 residues.

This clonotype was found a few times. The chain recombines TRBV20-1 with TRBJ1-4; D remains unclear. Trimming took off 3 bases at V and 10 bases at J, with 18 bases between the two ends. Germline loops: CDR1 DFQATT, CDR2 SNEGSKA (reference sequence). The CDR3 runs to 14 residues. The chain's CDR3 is CSARVPVETGKLFF. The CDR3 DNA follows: TGCAGTGCTAGGGTTCCGGTTGAGACGGGAAAACTGTTTTTT.

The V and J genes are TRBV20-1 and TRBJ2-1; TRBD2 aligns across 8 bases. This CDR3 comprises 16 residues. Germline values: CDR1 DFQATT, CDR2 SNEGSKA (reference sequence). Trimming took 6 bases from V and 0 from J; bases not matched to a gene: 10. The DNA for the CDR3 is TGCAGTGCCGAAGCAGTTAGCGGGGTCTCCTACAATGAGCAGTTCTTC. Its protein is CSAEAVSGVSYNEQFF.

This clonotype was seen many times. CDR3 nucleotides: TGTGCTAGTGGTTTGGAAGGAGTTAGCGAGCAGTACTTC. Translating gives CASGLEGVSEQYF. The V gene is TRBV12-5, the J gene TRBJ2-7, with D uncertain. Germline V gene sequence: CDR1 LGHNT, CDR2 FRNRAP. Trimming cost V 1 base and J 6 bases, with 10 bases left between them. This CDR3 has 13 residues.

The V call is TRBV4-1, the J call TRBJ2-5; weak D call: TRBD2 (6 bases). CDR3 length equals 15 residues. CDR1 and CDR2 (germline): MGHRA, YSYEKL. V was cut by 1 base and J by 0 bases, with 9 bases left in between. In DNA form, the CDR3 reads TGCGCCAGCAGCCAAGTTGGGGGGAACCAAGAGACCCAGTACTTC. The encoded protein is CASSQVGGNQETQYF.

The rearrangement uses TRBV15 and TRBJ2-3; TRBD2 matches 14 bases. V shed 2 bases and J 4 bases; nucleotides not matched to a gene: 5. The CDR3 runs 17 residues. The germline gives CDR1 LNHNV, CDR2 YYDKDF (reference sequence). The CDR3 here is CATSRLGLAGVADTQYF. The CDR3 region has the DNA TGTGCCACCAGCAGATTGGGACTAGCGGGGGTGGCAGATACGCAGTATTTT.

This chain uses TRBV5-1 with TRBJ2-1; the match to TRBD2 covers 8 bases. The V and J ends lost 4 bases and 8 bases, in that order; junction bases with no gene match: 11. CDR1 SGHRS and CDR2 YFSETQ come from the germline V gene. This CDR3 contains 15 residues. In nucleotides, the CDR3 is TGCGCCAGCAGCGGAACAGGACTAGCAGGCGATGAGCAGTTCTTC. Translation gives CASSGTGLAGDEQFF.

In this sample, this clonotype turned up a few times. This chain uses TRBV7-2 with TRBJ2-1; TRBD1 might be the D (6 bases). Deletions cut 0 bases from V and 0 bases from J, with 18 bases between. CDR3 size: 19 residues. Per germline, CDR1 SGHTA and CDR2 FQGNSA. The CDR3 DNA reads TGTGCCAGCAGCTTAGCGATAAGGGGGTACAGTAGCTCCTACAATGAGCAGTTCTTC. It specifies CASSLAIRGYSSSYNEQFF.

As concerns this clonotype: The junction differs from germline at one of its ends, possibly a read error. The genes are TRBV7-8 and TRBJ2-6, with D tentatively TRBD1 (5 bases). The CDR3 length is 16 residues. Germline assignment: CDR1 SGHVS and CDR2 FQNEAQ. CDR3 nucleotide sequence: TGTGCCAGCAGCCAACGACAGCACTCTAGGGCCAACGTCCTGACTTTC. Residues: CASSQRQHSRANVLTF.

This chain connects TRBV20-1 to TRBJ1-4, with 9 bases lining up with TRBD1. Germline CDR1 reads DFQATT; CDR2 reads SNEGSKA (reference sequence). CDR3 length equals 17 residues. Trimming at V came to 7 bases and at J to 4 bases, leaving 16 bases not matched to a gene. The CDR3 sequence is CSGSRLDRGWDNEKLFF. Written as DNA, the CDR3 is TGCAGTGGCTCGAGGCTGGACAGGGGCTGGGATAATGAAAAACTGTTTTTT.

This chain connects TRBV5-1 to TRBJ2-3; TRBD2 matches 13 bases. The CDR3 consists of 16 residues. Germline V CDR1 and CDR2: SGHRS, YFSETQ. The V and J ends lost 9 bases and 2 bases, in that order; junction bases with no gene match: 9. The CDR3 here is CATSRTSGGTTDTQYF. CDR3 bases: TGCGCCACCTCCAGGACTAGCGGGGGAACCACAGATACGCAGTATTTT. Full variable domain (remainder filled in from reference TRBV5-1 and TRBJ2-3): KAGVTQTPRYLIKTRGQQVTLSCSPISGHRSVSWYQQTPGQGLQFLFEYFSETQRNKGNFPGRFSGRQFSNSRSEMNVSTLELGDSALYLCATSRTSGGTTDTQYFGPGTRLTVL.

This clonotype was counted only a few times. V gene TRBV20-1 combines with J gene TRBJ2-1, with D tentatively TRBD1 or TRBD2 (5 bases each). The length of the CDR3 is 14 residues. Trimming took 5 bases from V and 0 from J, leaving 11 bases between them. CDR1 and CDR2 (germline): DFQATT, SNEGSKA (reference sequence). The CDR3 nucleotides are TGCAGTGCTGGGACCGCGGACTCCTACAATGAGCAGTTCTTC. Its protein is CSAGTADSYNEQFF.

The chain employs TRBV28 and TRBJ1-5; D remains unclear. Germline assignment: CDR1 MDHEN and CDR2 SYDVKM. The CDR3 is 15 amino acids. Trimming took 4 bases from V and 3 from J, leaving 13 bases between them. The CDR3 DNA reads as TGTGCCAGCAGTTGTGGGTTGTATGACAATCAGCCCCAGCATTTT. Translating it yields CASSCGLYDNQPQHF.